The source of this T cell receptor beta chain is a study of T cell changes during pregnancy in multiple sclerosis. The V end was cut by 1 base, the J end by 2 bases, with 12 bases between. Germline V gene lookup returns CDR1 SGDLS and CDR2 YYNGEE. CDR3 size: 15 residues. Sequencing used immunoSEQ multiplex PCR; TCRdb keeps in-frame clones, though not all of them. The sample holds 55,000 to 65,000 clones, about 91% seen once. The clonotype originates from a female donor with multiple sclerosis, enrolled in a pregnancy study. The chain links TRBV9 to TRBJ2-5; TRBD1 might be the D (6 bases). Sequences were derived from peripheral blood, sampled in the first trimester of pregnancy. The CDR3 spells CASSVLSGVQETQYF. The DNA for the CDR3 is TGTGCCAGCAGCGTATTGTCAGGGGTTCAAGAGACCCAGTACTTC.